This entry concerns a single T cell receptor beta chain. The antigen is undetermined. The identical CDR3 is also encoded by other nucleotide sequences in the sample. Positive CCR7 selection of CD45RO-negative cells yielded the naive CD8 cells, and terminally differentiated effector memory CD45RA+ cells were excluded. Method: immunoSEQ multiplex PCR; TCRdb's copy keeps in-frame clones and lacks some. The table records around 2,000,000 clones, about 95% of them present only once. This record comes from a study of shared clonotypes between healthy human individuals. The V gene end was trimmed by 3 bases and the J gene end by 2 bases; junction bases not matched to a gene: 3. This CDR3 is 14 amino acids long. In germline, CDR1 is GTSNPN, CDR2 SVGIG (reference sequence). The study's findings and limits: The study found approximately 5% of naive CD4 clonotypes shared across several donors.

The material sequenced was naive CD8+ T cells sorted from blood. The genes are TRBV30 and TRBJ1-2, with TRBD1 matching 10 bases. The sequence came from a man aged 18 to 30 in good health. CDR3 region: CAWRGTGANYGYTF. The CDR3, as DNA: TGTGCCTGGAGGGGGACAGGGGCGAACTATGGCTACACCTTC.